This TCR beta chain appears in the sequencing data of a study of response to subunit inactivated influenza vaccine. Each CDR3 protein is one row after TCRdb ran MiXCR on the RT-PCR reads. The data hold 540,000 or so distinct CDR3 sequences, with roughly 13% observed a single time. Study-level points and caveats: Each seasonal influenza vaccination, the authors suggested, recruits few new T cells.

The CDR3 is 13 residues long. Trimming stripped 5 bases from V and 6 bases from J, with 12 bases between. Germline-derived CDR1 and CDR2 are MNHEY and SVGAGI. This clonotype was found a few times. Its antigen is not identified. The sequence came from a middle-aged man who received an inactivated influenza vaccine. This chain connects TRBV6-5 to TRBJ2-3; D is ambiguous. The source was PBMCs from blood, collected roughly 45 days after vaccination. CDR3 region: CASSVLTRDTQYF. CDR3 in DNA: TGTGCCAGCAGTGTACTCACCCGGGATACGCAGTATTTT.